This TCR beta chain was profiled in a study of T cell responses to AZD1222 COVID-19 vaccine. On the study more broadly: Pooled samples include second doses given at about 4 or 12 weeks. Findings and caveats of the study: Spike-specific TCR breadth and depth both grew after two AZD1222 doses. Females outnumbered males among donors, who were mostly white British; clonal diversity was possibly underestimated. All repertoire sampling was performed exclusively after the peak T cell response.

TCRdb's table, derived via immunoSEQ multiplex PCR, lists solely in-frame clones and lacks some. Among roughly 99,000 clones, about 85% were seen once, and the ten largest hold around 4.3%. As to this clone: Its antigen is unknown.

V was shortened by 4 bases and J by 0 bases, with 11 bases between the two germline ends. The germline gives CDR1 SGHDT, CDR2 YYEEEE. This CDR3 region has 14 residues. V is TRBV5-6 and J is TRBJ2-7; D may be TRBD2 (5 bases). The clonotype comes from an adult in good health. The specimen comprised peripheral blood, sampled on day 0 of AZD1222 vaccination. The CDR3 bases are TGTGCCAGCAGCATTCGGACTCGCTCCTACGAGCAGTACTTC. As protein: CASSIRTRSYEQYF.